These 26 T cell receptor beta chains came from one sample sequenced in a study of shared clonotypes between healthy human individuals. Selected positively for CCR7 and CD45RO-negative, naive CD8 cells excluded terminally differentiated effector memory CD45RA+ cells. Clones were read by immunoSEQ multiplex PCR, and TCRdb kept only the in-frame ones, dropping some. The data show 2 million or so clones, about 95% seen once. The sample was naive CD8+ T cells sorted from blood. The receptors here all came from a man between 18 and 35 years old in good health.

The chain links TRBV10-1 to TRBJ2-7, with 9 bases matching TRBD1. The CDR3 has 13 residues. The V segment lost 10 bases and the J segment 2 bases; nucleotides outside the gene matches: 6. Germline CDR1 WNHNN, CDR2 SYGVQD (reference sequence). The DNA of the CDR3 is TGCGCCATTGGGACAGGGAAGGCCTACGAGCAGTACTTC. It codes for CAIGTGKAYEQYF.

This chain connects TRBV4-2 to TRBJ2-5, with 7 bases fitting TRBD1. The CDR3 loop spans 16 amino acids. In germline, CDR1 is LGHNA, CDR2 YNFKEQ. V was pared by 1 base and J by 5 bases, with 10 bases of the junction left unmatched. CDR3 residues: CASSQGWEGGQETQYF. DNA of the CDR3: TGTGCCAGCAGCCAAGGATGGGAAGGGGGACAGGAGACCCAGTACTTC.

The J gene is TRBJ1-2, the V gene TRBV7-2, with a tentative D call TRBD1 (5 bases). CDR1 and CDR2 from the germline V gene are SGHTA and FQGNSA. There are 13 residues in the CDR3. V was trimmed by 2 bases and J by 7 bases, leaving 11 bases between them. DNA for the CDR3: TGTGCCAGCAGCTTACCGGGGACTTTTGGCTACACCTTC. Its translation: CASSLPGTFGYTF. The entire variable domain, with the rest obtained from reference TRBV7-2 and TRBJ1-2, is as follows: GAGVSQSPSNKVTEKGKDVELRCDPISGHTALYWYRQSLGQGLEFLIYFQGNSAPDKSGLPSDRFSAERTGGSVSTLTIQRTQQEDSAVYLCASSLPGTFGYTFGSGTRLTVV.

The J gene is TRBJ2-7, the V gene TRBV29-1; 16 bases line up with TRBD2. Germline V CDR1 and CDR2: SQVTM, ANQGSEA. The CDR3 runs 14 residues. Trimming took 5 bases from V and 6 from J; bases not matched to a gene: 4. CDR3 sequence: CSVLGTSGRGEQYF. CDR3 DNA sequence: TGCAGCGTTTTAGGGACTAGCGGGAGGGGCGAGCAGTACTTC.

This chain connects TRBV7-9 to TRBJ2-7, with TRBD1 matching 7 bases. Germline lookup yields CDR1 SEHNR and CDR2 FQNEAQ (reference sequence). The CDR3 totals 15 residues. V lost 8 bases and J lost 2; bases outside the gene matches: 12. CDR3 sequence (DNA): TGTGCCAGCGCCCAGGGGGACGGAGATCCCTACGAGCAGTACTTC. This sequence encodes CASAQGDGDPYEQYF.

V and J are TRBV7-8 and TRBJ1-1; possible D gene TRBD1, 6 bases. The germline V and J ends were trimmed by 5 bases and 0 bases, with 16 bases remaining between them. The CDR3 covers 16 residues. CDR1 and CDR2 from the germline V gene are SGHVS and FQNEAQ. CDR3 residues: CASSPRTEGMNTEAFF. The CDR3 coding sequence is TGTGCCAGCAGCCCCCGGACAGAAGGCATGAACACTGAAGCTTTCTTT. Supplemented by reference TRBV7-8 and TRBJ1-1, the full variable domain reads GAGVSQSPRYKVAKRGQDVALRCDPISGHVSLFWYQQALGQGPEFLTYFQNEAQLDKSGLPSDRFFAERPEGSVSTLKIQRTQQEDSAVYLCASSPRTEGMNTEAFFGQGTRLTVV.

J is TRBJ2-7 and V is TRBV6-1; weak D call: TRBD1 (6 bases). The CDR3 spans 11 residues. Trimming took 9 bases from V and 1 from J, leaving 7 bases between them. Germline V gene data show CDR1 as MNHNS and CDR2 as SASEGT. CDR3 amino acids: CASGQSYEQYF. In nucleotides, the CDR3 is TGTGCCAGTGGACAGTCCTACGAGCAGTACTTC.

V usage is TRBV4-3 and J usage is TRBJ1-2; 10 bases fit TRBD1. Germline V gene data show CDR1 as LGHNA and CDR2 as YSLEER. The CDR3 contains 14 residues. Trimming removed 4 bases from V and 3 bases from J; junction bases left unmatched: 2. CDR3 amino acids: CASSPTGGDYGYTF. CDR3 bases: TGCGCCAGCAGCCCGACAGGGGGCGACTATGGCTACACCTTC.

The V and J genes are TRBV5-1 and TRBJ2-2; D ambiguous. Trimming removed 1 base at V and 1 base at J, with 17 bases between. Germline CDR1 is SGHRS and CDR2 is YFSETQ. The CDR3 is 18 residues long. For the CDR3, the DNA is TGCGCCAGCAGCTTGACCCTAACCCCCAGGCTGAACACCGGGGAGCTGTTTTTT. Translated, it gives CASSLTLTPRLNTGELFF.

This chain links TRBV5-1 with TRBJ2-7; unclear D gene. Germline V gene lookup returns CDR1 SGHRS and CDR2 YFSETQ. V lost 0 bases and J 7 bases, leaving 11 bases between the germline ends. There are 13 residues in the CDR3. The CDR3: CASSLDTEEEQYF. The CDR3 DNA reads TGCGCCAGCAGCTTGGACACAGAAGAAGAGCAGTACTTC.

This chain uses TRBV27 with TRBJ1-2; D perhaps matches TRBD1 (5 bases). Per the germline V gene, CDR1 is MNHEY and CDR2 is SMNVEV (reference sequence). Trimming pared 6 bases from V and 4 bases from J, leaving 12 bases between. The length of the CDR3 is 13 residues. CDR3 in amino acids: CASRYDSTYGYTF. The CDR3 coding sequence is TGTGCCAGCAGATACGACAGTACCTATGGCTACACCTTC.

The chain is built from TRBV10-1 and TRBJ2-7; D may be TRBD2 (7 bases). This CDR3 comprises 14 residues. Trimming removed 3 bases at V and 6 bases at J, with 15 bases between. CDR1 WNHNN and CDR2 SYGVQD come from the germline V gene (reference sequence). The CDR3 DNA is TGCGCCAGCAGTGAATTCGGGGGGCCGGGCGAGCAGTACTTC. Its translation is CASSEFGGPGEQYF.

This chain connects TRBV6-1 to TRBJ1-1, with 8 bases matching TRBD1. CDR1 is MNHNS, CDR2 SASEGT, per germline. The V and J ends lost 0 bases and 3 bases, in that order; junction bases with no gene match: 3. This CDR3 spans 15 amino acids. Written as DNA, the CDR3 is TGTGCCAGCAGTGAAGCCTTGGGACAGGACACTGAAGCTTTCTTT. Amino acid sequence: CASSEALGQDTEAFF.

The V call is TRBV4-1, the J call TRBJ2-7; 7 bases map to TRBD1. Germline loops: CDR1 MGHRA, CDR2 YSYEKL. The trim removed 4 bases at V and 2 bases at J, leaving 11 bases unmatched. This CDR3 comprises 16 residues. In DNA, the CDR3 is TGCGCCAGCAGCCCGAAAGAGACAGGGTGGGCCTACGAGCAGTACTTC. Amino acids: CASSPKETGWAYEQYF.

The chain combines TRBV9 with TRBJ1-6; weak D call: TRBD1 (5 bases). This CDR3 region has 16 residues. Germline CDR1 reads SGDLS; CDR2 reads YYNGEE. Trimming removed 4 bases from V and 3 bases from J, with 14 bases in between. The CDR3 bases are TGTGCCAGCAGCCCTCGGGGGGGGGACTATAATTCACCCCTCCACTTT. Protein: CASSPRGGDYNSPLHF.

DNA for the CDR3: TGCGCCAGCAGGAAGGGGACAGCCGTCTCCTACGAGCAGTACTTC. Translated, it gives CASRKGTAVSYEQYF. This chain connects TRBV5-1 to TRBJ2-7; TRBD1 matches at 7 bases. The V gene's germline CDR1 is SGHRS and CDR2 YFSETQ. The ends lost 5 bases at V and 0 bases at J; junction bases unmatched: 8. CDR3 size: 15 residues.

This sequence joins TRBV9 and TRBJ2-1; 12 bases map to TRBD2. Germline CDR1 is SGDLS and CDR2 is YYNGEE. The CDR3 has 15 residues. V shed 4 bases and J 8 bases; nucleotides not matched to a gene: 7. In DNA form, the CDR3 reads TGTGCCAGCAGCCCTAGCGGGGGGGCCGTCTATGAGCAGTTCTTC. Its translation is CASSPSGGAVYEQFF.

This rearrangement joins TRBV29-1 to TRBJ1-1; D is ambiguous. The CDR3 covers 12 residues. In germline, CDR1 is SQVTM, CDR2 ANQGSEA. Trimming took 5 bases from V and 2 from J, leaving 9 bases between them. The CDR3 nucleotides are TGCAGCGTTCTGTTAGACAACACTGAAGCTTTCTTT. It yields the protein CSVLLDNTEAFF. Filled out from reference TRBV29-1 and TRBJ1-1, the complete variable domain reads SAVISQKPSRDICQRGTSLTIQCQVDSQVTMMFWYRQQPGQSLTLIATANQGSEATYESGFVIDKFPISRPNLTFSTLTVSNMSPEDSSIYLCSVLLDNTEAFFGQGTRLTVV.

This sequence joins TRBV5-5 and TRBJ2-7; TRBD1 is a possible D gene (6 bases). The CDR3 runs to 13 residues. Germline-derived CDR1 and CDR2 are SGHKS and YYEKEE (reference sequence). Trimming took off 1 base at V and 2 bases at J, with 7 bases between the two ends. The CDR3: CASSLNRAYEQYF. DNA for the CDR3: TGTGCCAGCAGCTTGAACAGGGCCTACGAGCAGTACTTC.

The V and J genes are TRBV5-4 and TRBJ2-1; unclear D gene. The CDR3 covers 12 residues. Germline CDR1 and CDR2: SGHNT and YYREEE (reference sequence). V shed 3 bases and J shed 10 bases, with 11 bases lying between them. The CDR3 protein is CASSWGSQEQFF. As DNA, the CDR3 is TGTGCCAGCAGCTGGGGTAGCCAGGAGCAGTTCTTC.

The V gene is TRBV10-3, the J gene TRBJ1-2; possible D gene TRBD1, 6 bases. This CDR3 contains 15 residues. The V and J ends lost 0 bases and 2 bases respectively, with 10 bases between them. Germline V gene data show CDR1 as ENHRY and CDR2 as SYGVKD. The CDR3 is CAISESRGHNYGYTF. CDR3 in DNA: TGTGCCATCAGTGAGTCTCGGGGGCACAACTATGGCTACACCTTC.

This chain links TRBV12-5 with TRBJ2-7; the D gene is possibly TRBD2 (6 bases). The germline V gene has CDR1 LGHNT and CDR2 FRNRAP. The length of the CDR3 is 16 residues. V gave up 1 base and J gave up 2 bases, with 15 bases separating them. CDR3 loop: CASGLAGTHFPYEQYF. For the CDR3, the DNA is TGTGCTAGTGGTTTGGCCGGGACTCACTTCCCCTACGAGCAGTACTTC.

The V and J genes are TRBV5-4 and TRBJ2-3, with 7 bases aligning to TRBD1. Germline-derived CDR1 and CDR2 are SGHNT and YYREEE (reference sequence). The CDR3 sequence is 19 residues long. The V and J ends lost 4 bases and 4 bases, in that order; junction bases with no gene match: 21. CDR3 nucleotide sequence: TGTGCCAGCAGCCCACTAGGGACAGAGCGATGGGGGCTATCAGATACGCAGTATTTT. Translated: CASSPLGTERWGLSDTQYF.

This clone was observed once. For the CDR3, the DNA is TGTGCCAGCAGCTCTCAGATTTCTAACACTGAAGCTTTCTTT. Translation gives CASSSQISNTEAFF. The chain combines TRBV5-4 with TRBJ1-1; no definite D call. The CDR3 is made up of 14 amino acids. The V gene's germline CDR1 is SGHNT and CDR2 YYREEE (reference sequence). Trimming removed 3 bases from V and 2 bases from J, with 11 bases in between.

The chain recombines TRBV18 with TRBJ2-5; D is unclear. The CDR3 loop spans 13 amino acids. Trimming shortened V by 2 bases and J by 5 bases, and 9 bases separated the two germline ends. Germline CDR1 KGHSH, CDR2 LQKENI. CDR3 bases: TGTGCCAGCTCACCAGGGTTTGATGAGACCCAGTACTTC. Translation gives CASSPGFDETQYF.

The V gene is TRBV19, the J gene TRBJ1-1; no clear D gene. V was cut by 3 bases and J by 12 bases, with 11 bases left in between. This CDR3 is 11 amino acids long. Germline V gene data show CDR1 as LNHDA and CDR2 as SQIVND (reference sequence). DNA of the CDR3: TGTGCCAGTAGTATCGCGGGATGGCCTTTCTTT. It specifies CASSIAGWPFF.